This TCR beta chain originates from a study of blood T cell repertoires in COVID-19. Libraries were prepared by immunoSEQ multiplex PCR; TCRdb keeps only in-frame clonotypes and omits some of them. The sample lists about 110,000 clones, 65% to 80% occurring once. Deletions cut 1 base from V and 1 base from J, with 13 bases between. The CDR3 loop spans 16 amino acids. Germline values: CDR1 LGHDT, CDR2 YNNKEL (reference sequence). The V call is TRBV3-1 (or the pseudogene TRBV3-2), the J call TRBJ1-2; D may be TRBD1 (6 bases). The TCR was taken from a man between 65 and 85 years old with active or convalescent COVID-19. What was sequenced was peripheral blood. The CDR3 is CASSQAGRGFNYGYTF. CDR3 sequence (DNA): TGTGCCAGCAGCCAAGCCGGAAGGGGGTTTAACTATGGCTACACCTTC.